This TCR delta chain was obtained from a study of gamma delta lymphoproliferative disorders and STAT genes (dated by TCRdb to 2016 to 2018). The study in broad terms: The LymphoTrack Dx TCRG Assay was used to prepare gamma-chain libraries from at least 50 ng of genomic DNA. Within a larger immunophenotypic and STAT-mutation study, TCR gamma and delta CDR3 repertoires were profiled by deep sequencing in Tgammadelta lymphoproliferative disease patients and healthy controls. Because no corresponding Invivoscribe delta assay was available, delta-chain libraries were prepared according to the EuroClonality-NGS working group standard operating procedure. To confirm the results, all delta-chain samples and two gamma-chain samples were sequenced a second time. Broader findings and caveats from the paper: Nearly all major gamma and delta clonotypes of patients were found to be public, being shared with at least one healthy donor, and only a couple of gamma clonotypes were found to be private to disease. T cells in controls likely covered a range of maturation stages, whereas leukemic cells were skewed toward terminal effectors, which could potentially limit comparisons between patients and controls. When whole repertoires were clustered, gamma repertoires from patients formed a group apart from those of healthy controls, but delta repertoires showed no separation between the groups. According to the authors, NGS specificity may be reduced at low frequencies, so whether leukemic clones are public or private needs confirmation.

The CDR3 spans 23 residues, from the cysteine through the phenylalanine. Just CDR3 DNA is preserved here, 69 bases in frame from base 1. Trimming takes 0 bases from V and 0 bases from J, and the germline ends sit 26 bases apart. The germline V gene supplies CDR1 GEAIGNYY and CDR2 EKD. For TCR sequencing, genomic DNA was taken from peripheral blood mononuclear cells isolated from both patients and controls. The control group, matched to the patients for age and sex, consisted of around 23 healthy adult blood donors (roughly 12 males and roughly 11 females) with a median age of roughly 60 years. In both library preparation methods, multiplex PCR was run with primers aimed at the conserved V and J regions of the TCR genes. Amplicons were purified, pooled and sequenced on an Illumina MiSeq platform. In the authors' own workflow: MiXCR performed V(D)J alignment, clonotype assembly and translation, and VDJtools was used for functionality assessment and CDR3 repertoire analyses. The IMGT definition of CDR3 was applied, and only productive sequences using functional genes were analyzed, with ORF genes and pseudogenes left out. A custom Python script searched for identical amino acid CDR3s of major clonotypes (frequency >=5%) across all patients and controls. A one-sided non-parametric Wilcoxon test was used to compare clonotype frequencies in patients versus controls. TCRdb reprocessed the public data with the CATT caller; entries with the same nucleotide sequence were combined afterwards. TCRdb's processing, not the study's, gives the V and J calls here. This sample has around 4,200 delta-chain clones in its table, and around 1% of those were observed once. The ten largest make up around 23% of the sample.

In its sample, this clone was seen a few times. There is no known antigen for this receptor. Since a far larger clone is one base different, this is likely a read error. The specimen was blood. The TCR was taken from a human donor in good health. The chain links TRDV2 with TRDJ3; TRDD3 is perhaps the D gene, given 5 matching bases. The CDR3 protein is CACDTVSGRHSTFSSWDTRQMFF. DNA sequence: TGTGCCTGTGACACCGTTTCTGGGAGACACAGTACTTTTAGCTCCTGGGACACCCGACAGATGTTTTTC.